The 28 T cell receptor beta chains below all came from one sample that was sequenced in a study of cytomegalovirus exposure and HLA in healthy donors. In the PCR, 60 Vbeta and 13 Jbeta primers were used. Here immunoSEQ multiplex PCR was the method, and the copy in TCRdb shows in-frame clones only, minus some. This table has roughly 120,000 clones, 15% appearing once. The sequencing input was PBMCs. The source of these receptors is a woman between 18 and 29 years old in good health and CMV-seronegative.

This sequence joins TRBV30 and TRBJ2-3; 10 positions agree with TRBD2. The CDR3 is made up of 19 amino acids. The germline gives CDR1 GTSNPN, CDR2 SVGIG (reference sequence). V shed 1 base and J 0 bases; nucleotides not matched to a gene: 13. The CDR3 bases are TGTGCCTGGAGTGGGGGGCTAGCGGGGGAAACGAAGAGCACAGATACGCAGTATTTT. It is translated as CAWSGGLAGETKSTDTQYF.

The V and J genes are TRBV19 and TRBJ2-7; a possible D gene is TRBD1 (6 bases). The CDR3 has 15 amino acids. Trimming took off 6 bases at V and 0 bases at J, with 15 bases between the two ends. Germline V lookup: CDR1 LNHDA, CDR2 SQIVND (reference sequence). The CDR3 DNA sequence: TGTGCCAGTAGATTTTCCCCGGACAGCTCCTACGAGCAGTACTTC. Protein: CASRFSPDSSYEQYF.

This clone was picked up one time. The V and J genes are TRBV4-1 and TRBJ1-2; 9 bases fit TRBD1. V shed 4 bases and J 4 bases; nucleotides not matched to a gene: 7. This CDR3 has 15 amino acids. Germline CDR1 is MGHRA and CDR2 is YSYEKL. The CDR3 coding sequence is TGCGCCAGCAGCCCCCGGGACAGGGTGGGCTATGGCTACACCTTC. This encodes CASSPRDRVGYGYTF.

This clone was counted only a few times. The gene calls are TRBV11-1 and TRBJ2-7, with 8 bases that match TRBD1. Trimming at V came to 10 bases and at J to 5 bases, leaving 13 bases not matched to a gene. The germline V gene has CDR1 SGHAT and CDR2 FQDESV (reference sequence). The CDR3 runs 14 residues. For the CDR3, the DNA is TGTGCCACAACTCCGGGCAGGGGGCCCAACGAGCAGTACTTC. This gives the protein CATTPGRGPNEQYF.

The V and J genes are TRBV15 and TRBJ1-4, with D perhaps matching TRBD1 (6 bases). Germline CDR1 LNHNV, CDR2 YYDKDF (reference sequence). CDR3 size: 15 residues. The germline V and J ends were trimmed by 0 bases and 5 bases, with 10 bases remaining between them. CDR3 bases: TGTGCCACCAGCAGAGAGGGGGCCCCGAATGAAAAACTGTTTTTT. Translation: CATSREGAPNEKLFF.

The sample holds a few counts of this clone. The V gene is TRBV7-9, the J gene TRBJ2-2; a weak D match, TRBD2 (7 bases). The CDR3 consists of 16 residues. V gave up 5 bases and J gave up 2 bases, with 15 bases separating them. Germline CDR1 SEHNR, CDR2 FQNEAQ (reference sequence). The CDR3 DNA reads as TGTGCCAGCAGCACCCGAGGGGGGGGTAACACCGGGGAGCTGTTTTTT. This encodes CASSTRGGGNTGELFF.

This clone was detected a few times. The genes are TRBV29-1 and TRBJ2-1; tentatively, D is TRBD2 (5 bases). The CDR3 sequence is 15 residues long. CDR1 is SQVTM, CDR2 ANQGSEA, per germline. CDR3 in DNA: TGCAGTTCTTCCTCGCGAGGACGCAGGAGGAATGAGCAGTTCTTC. Protein: CSSSSRGRRRNEQFF.

The V call is TRBV7-8, the J call TRBJ2-3; tentative D call: TRBD2 (7 bases). Germline loops: CDR1 SGHVS, CDR2 FQNEAQ. Trimming took off 8 bases at V and 5 bases at J, with 14 bases between the two ends. The CDR3 loop spans 13 amino acids. The CDR3 protein is CASQSGGGDTQYF. The CDR3 nucleotides read TGTGCCAGCCAGTCGGGGGGCGGAGATACGCAGTATTTT. Complete variable domain (other parts from reference TRBV7-8 and TRBJ2-3): GAGVSQSPRYKVAKRGQDVALRCDPISGHVSLFWYQQALGQGPEFLTYFQNEAQLDKSGLPSDRFFAERPEGSVSTLKIQRTQQEDSAVYLCASQSGGGDTQYFGPGTRLTVL.

This clone was detected a few times. This chain uses TRBV30 with TRBJ1-1; TRBD1 might be the D (5 bases). Per the germline V gene, CDR1 is GTSNPN and CDR2 is SVGIG (reference sequence). V dropped 5 bases and J dropped 1 base, with 5 bases sitting between them. This CDR3 is 11 amino acids long. CDR3 DNA sequence: TGTGCCTGGGGACAGAACACTGAAGCTTTCTTT. Amino acid sequence: CAWGQNTEAFF.

The gene calls are TRBV29-1 and TRBJ1-5; 7 bases are a match to TRBD1. CDR1 is SQVTM, CDR2 ANQGSEA, per germline. The CDR3 consists of 12 residues. The ends lost 7 bases at V and 4 bases at J; junction bases unmatched: 4. The CDR3 here is CSAMTGNQPQHF. In DNA, the CDR3 is TGCAGCGCTATGACAGGGAATCAGCCCCAGCATTTT.

The gene calls are TRBV27 and TRBJ2-3, with 9 bases that match TRBD2. This CDR3 is 15 amino acids long. Germline V CDR1 and CDR2: MNHEY, SMNVEV (reference sequence). Unmatched junction bases numbered 7, after V lost 3 bases and J lost 6 bases. The CDR3 DNA follows: TGTGCCAGCAGTTTGGGTAGCGGGGGCCCCGATACGCAGTATTTT. Its translation: CASSLGSGGPDTQYF.

The chain carries TRBV7-8 and TRBJ2-7; the D is unclear. CDR1 is SGHVS, CDR2 FQNEAQ, per germline. Trimming took 0 bases from V and 2 from J, leaving 5 bases between them. The length of the CDR3 is 13 residues. The DNA of the CDR3 is TGTGCCAGCAGCTTAGCGGCAGCCTACGAGCAGTACTTC. Residues: CASSLAAAYEQYF.

The chain's CDR3 is CASSLQGGMNTEAFF. The CDR3 region has the DNA TGCGCCAGCAGCTTGCAGGGGGGCATGAACACTGAAGCTTTCTTT. The chain joins TRBV5-1 to TRBJ1-1; 7 nucleotides agree with TRBD1. CDR1 is SGHRS, CDR2 YFSETQ, per germline. This CDR3 spans 15 amino acids. J lost 0 bases, V lost 1 base, and 3 bases had no gene match.

The table lists this clone with a few counts. This chain links TRBV30 with TRBJ2-2; 10 nucleotides match TRBD2. The CDR3 loop spans 18 amino acids. In germline, CDR1 is GTSNPN, CDR2 SVGIG (reference sequence). Trimming at V came to 2 bases and at J to 5 bases, leaving 14 bases not matched to a gene. The CDR3: CAWSHPSGGTLGTGELFF. CDR3 bases: TGTGCCTGGAGTCACCCTAGCGGGGGAACCCTAGGGACCGGGGAGCTGTTTTTT. The complete variable domain, with remaining parts taken from reference TRBV30 and TRBJ2-2, reads SQTIHQWPATLVQPVGSPLSLECTVEGTSNPNLYWYRQAAGRGLQLLFYSVGIGQISSEVPQNLSASRPQDRQFILSSKKLLLSDSGFYLCAWSHPSGGTLGTGELFFGEGSRLTVL.

This clone was counted only a few times. This sequence joins TRBV30 and TRBJ2-1; the match to TRBD2 covers 12 bases. In germline, CDR1 is GTSNPN, CDR2 SVGIG (reference sequence). The CDR3 spans 14 residues. The V and J ends lost 7 bases and 4 bases, in that order; junction bases with no gene match: 5. CDR3 sequence (DNA): TGTGCCTTCGGACTAGCGGGGATTTACAATGAGCAGTTCTTC. Residues: CAFGLAGIYNEQFF.

V usage is TRBV2 and J usage is TRBJ2-5; D is undetermined. Germline-derived CDR1 and CDR2 are SNHLY and FYNNEI. The CDR3 runs 13 residues. With 0 bases removed from V and 8 bases from J, the gap between germline ends came to 10 bases. CDR3 in DNA: TGTGCCAGCAGTGAAGCGCTTTTCGGTACCCAGTACTTC. It translates to CASSEALFGTQYF.

The gene calls are TRBV6-1 and TRBJ1-4; no reliable D call. V lost 2 bases to trimming and J lost 4 bases, with 11 bases between them. This CDR3 comprises 15 residues. CDR1 and CDR2 from the germline V gene are MNHNS and SASEGT. CDR3 amino acids: CASSERDTVNEKLFF. In DNA form, the CDR3 reads TGTGCCAGCAGTGAACGCGACACCGTTAATGAAAAACTGTTTTTT.

This clone was found a few times. This chain's CDR3 is CAISERGQGYGYTF. The CDR3 coding sequence is TGTGCCATCAGTGAGCGAGGACAGGGCTATGGCTACACCTTC. The V gene is TRBV10-3, the J gene TRBJ1-2; 8 nucleotides match TRBD1. The V segment lost 2 bases and the J segment 4 bases; nucleotides outside the gene matches: 3. This CDR3 spans 14 amino acids. Per the germline V gene, CDR1 is ENHRY and CDR2 is SYGVKD.

The sample holds a few counts of this clone. The V call is TRBV5-1, the J call TRBJ2-5; D is possibly TRBD2 (6 bases). Germline V lookup: CDR1 SGHRS, CDR2 YFSETQ. V lost 4 bases, J lost 5 bases, and 18 bases lay in between. This CDR3 has 15 amino acids. This chain's CDR3 is CASSRTRGGGETQYF. The CDR3 region has the DNA TGCGCCAGCAGCCGCACTCGGGGAGGTGGGGAGACCCAGTACTTC. The full variable domain, with the rest looked up from reference TRBV5-1 and TRBJ2-5, is KAGVTQTPRYLIKTRGQQVTLSCSPISGHRSVSWYQQTPGQGLQFLFEYFSETQRNKGNFPGRFSGRQFSNSRSEMNVSTLELGDSALYLCASSRTRGGGETQYFGPGTRLLVL.

This chain uses TRBV5-1 with TRBJ2-1; TRBD2 matches at 11 bases. Germline V gene data show CDR1 as SGHRS and CDR2 as YFSETQ. The CDR3 is 16 residues long. With V trimmed by 4 bases and J by 7 bases, 10 bases remained unmatched. The CDR3 nucleotides are TGCGCCAGCAGCACAACGATAGCGGGAGGGTTAAATGAGCAGTTCTTC. Translation gives CASSTTIAGGLNEQFF.

The V call is TRBV18, the J call TRBJ2-3; 7 nucleotides match TRBD1. This CDR3 contains 18 residues. V was clipped by 2 bases and J by 0 bases; unmatched bases: 11. CDR1 and CDR2 from the germline V gene are KGHSH and LQKENI. For the CDR3, the DNA is TGTGCCAGCTCACCATACGGACAGGCGGAATCTAGCACAGATACGCAGTATTTT. Translation gives CASSPYGQAESSTDTQYF. Supplemented by reference TRBV18 and TRBJ2-3, the full variable domain reads NAGVMQNPRHLVRRRGQEARLRCSPMKGHSHVYWYRQLPEEGLKFMVYLQKENIIDESGMPKERFSAEFPKEGPSILRIQQVVRGDSAAYFCASSPYGQAESSTDTQYFGPGTRLTVL.

There are a few counts of this clone. The rearrangement joins TRBV4-1 to TRBJ2-7, with 10 bases matching TRBD1. The V gene's germline CDR1 is MGHRA and CDR2 YSYEKL. Trimming removed 2 bases from V and 5 bases from J; junction bases left unmatched: 12. This CDR3 is built from 17 residues. The CDR3 reads CASSQIFTGTGVHEQYF. The CDR3 DNA is TGCGCCAGCAGCCAAATCTTTACCGGGACAGGGGTCCACGAGCAGTACTTC.

This clone was observed a handful of times. The chain joins TRBV6-1 to TRBJ2-7; TRBD1 agrees at 8 bases. Looked up from germline, CDR1 is MNHNS and CDR2 is SASEGT. The trim removed 7 bases at V and 2 bases at J, leaving 7 bases unmatched. The CDR3 is 14 residues long. CDR3 in DNA: TGTGCCAGCAAGTCGACAGGGGCCGCCTACGAGCAGTACTTC. This gives the protein CASKSTGAAYEQYF.

This clone was seen a handful of times. The V call is TRBV9, the J call TRBJ2-7; 7 bases are a match to TRBD1. Germline V gene sequence: CDR1 SGDLS, CDR2 YYNGEE. The CDR3 sequence is 15 residues long. V lost 4 bases to trimming and J lost 5 bases; unmatched junction nucleotides: 12. DNA of the CDR3: TGTGCCAGCAGCTTTCGGACAGGCCCCGTCGACGAGCAGTACTTC. The encoded protein is CASSFRTGPVDEQYF.

This clone was seen a handful of times. This sequence joins TRBV30 and TRBJ2-1; TRBD2 might be the D (6 bases). V dropped 0 bases and J dropped 2 bases, with 8 bases sitting between them. This CDR3 comprises 14 residues. The germline V gene encodes CDR1 GTSNPN and CDR2 SVGIG (reference sequence). CDR3 protein: CAWSVRLAYNEQFF. As DNA, the CDR3 is TGTGCCTGGAGTGTACGACTAGCCTACAATGAGCAGTTCTTC.

This clone was seen a handful of times. The chain couples TRBV7-8 to TRBJ2-7; D might be TRBD2 (5 bases). The CDR3 totals 14 residues. The ends were cut back, 5 bases at V and 3 bases at J, with 14 bases in the middle. Germline V gene data show CDR1 as SGHVS and CDR2 as FQNEAQ. CDR3 amino acids: CASSPREANYEQYF. CDR3 sequence (DNA): TGTGCCAGCAGCCCCCGGGAAGCTAACTACGAGCAGTACTTC.

V and J are TRBV2 and TRBJ1-4; TRBD1 might be the D (6 bases). V lost 8 bases and J 4 bases, leaving 14 bases between the germline ends. Germline V CDR1 and CDR2: SNHLY, FYNNEI. This CDR3 spans 14 amino acids. For the CDR3, the DNA is TGTGCCAGCCAGACAGGCGCCCGTAATGAAAAACTGTTTTTT. The encoded protein is CASQTGARNEKLFF.

This clone was picked up a small number of times. The J gene is TRBJ1-1, the V gene TRBV19; tentative D call: TRBD1 (5 bases). The CDR3 has 13 residues. Germline V gene data show CDR1 as LNHDA and CDR2 as SQIVND (reference sequence). The V end was cut by 3 bases, the J end by 6 bases, with 11 bases between. The CDR3 loop reads CASSMNRGAEAFF. DNA for the CDR3: TGTGCCAGTAGTATGAATCGGGGGGCTGAAGCTTTCTTT.